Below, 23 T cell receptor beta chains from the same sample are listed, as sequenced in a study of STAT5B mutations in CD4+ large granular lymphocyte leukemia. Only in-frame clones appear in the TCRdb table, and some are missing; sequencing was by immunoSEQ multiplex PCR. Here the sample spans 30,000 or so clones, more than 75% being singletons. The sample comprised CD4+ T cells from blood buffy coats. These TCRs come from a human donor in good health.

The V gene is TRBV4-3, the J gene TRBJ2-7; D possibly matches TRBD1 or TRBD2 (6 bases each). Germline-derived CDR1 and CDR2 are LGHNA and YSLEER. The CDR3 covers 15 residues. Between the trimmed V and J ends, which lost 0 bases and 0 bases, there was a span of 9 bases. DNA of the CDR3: TGCGCCAGCAGCCAAGATGGGGGGCCCTCCTACGAGCAGTACTTC. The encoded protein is CASSQDGGPSYEQYF.

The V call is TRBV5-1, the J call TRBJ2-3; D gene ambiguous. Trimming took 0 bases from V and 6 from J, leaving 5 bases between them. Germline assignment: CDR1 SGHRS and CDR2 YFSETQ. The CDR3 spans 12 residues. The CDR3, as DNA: TGCGCCAGCAGCTTGGGTGGGGATACGCAGTATTTT. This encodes CASSLGGDTQYF.

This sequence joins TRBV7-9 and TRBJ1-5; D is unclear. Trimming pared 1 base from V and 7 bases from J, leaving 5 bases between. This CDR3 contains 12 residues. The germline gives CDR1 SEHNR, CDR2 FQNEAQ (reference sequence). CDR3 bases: TGTGCCAGCAGCTTAGACCGGCAGCCCCAGCATTTT. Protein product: CASSLDRQPQHF.

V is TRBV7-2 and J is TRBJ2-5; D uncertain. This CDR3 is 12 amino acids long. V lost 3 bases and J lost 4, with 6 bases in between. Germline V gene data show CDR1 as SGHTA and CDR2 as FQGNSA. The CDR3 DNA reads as TGTGCCAGCAGCTTGGATACAGAGACCCAGTACTTC. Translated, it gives CASSLDTETQYF.

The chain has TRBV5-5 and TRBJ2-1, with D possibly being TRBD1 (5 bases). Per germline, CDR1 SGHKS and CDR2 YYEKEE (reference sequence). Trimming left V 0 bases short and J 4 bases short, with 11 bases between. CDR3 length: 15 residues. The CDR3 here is CASSLDGARYNEQFF. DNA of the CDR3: TGTGCCAGCAGCTTGGATGGGGCAAGGTACAATGAGCAGTTCTTC.

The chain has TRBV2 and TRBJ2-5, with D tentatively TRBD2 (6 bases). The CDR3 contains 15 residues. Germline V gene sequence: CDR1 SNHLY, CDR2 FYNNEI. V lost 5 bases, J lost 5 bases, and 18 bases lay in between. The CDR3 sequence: CASSRDSNPRETQYF. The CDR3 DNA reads TGTGCCAGCAGTCGGGACTCGAACCCCAGGGAGACCCAGTACTTC. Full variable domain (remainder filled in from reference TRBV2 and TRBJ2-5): EPEVTQTPSHQVTQMGQEVILRCVPISNHLYFYWYRQILGQKVEFLVSFYNNEISEKSEIFDDQFSVERPDGSNFTLKIRSTKLEDSAMYFCASSRDSNPRETQYFGPGTRLLVL.

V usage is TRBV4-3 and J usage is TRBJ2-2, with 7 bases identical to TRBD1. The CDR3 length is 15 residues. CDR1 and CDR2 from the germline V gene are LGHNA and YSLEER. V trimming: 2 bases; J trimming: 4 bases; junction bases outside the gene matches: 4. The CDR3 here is CASSQQQGSTGELFF. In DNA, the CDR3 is TGCGCCAGCAGCCAACAACAGGGGTCCACCGGGGAGCTGTTTTTT.

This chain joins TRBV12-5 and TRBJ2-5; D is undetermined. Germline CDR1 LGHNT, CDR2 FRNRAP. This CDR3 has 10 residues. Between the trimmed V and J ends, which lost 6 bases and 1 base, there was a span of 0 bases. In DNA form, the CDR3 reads TGTGCTAGTGGCCAAGAGACCCAGTACTTC. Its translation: CASGQETQYF.

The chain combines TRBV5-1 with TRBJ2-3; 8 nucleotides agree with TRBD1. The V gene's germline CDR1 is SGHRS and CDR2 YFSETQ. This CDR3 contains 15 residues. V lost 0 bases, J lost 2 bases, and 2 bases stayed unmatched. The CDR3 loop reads CASSLDRGFTDTQYF. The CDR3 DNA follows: TGCGCCAGCAGCTTGGACAGGGGGTTCACAGATACGCAGTATTTT.

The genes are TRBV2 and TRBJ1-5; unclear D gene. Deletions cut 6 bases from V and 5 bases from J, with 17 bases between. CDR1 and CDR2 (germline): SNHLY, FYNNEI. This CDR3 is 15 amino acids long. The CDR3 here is CASSSLGREDQPQHF. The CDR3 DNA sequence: TGTGCCAGCAGCTCATTGGGGAGGGAGGATCAGCCCCAGCATTTT.

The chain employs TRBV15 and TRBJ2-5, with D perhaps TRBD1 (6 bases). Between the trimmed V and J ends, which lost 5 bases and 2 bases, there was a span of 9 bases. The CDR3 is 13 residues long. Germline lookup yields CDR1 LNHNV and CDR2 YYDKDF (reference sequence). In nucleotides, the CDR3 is TGTGCCACCAGCCTACAGGGACAAGAGACCCAGTACTTC. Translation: CATSLQGQETQYF.

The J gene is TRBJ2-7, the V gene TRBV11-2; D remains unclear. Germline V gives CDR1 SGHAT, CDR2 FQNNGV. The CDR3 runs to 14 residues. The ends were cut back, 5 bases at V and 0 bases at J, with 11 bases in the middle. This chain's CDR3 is CASSRRTHSYEQYF. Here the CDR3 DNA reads TGTGCCAGCAGCCGGCGGACGCACTCCTACGAGCAGTACTTC.

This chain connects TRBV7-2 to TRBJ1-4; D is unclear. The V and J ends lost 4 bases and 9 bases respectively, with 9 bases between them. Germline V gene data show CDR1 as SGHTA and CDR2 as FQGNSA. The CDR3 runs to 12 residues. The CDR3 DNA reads TGTGCCAGCAGCTCAGCCCGGCAAAAACTGTTTTTT. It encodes CASSSARQKLFF.

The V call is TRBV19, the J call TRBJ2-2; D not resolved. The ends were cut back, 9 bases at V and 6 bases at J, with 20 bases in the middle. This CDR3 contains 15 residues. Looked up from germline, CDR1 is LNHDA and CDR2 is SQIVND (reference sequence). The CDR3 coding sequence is TGTGCCAGCCAGAACCGTCATCTCCGATCCGGGGAGCTGTTTTTT. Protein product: CASQNRHLRSGELFF.

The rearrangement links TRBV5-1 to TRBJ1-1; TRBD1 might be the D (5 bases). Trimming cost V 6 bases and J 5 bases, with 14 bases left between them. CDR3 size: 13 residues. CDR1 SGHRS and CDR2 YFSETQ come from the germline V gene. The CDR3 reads CASTRGERTEAFF. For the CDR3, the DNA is TGCGCCAGCACCCGGGGGGAGCGGACTGAAGCTTTCTTT. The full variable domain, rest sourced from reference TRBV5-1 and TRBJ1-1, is KAGVTQTPRYLIKTRGQQVTLSCSPISGHRSVSWYQQTPGQGLQFLFEYFSETQRNKGNFPGRFSGRQFSNSRSEMNVSTLELGDSALYLCASTRGERTEAFFGQGTRLTVV.

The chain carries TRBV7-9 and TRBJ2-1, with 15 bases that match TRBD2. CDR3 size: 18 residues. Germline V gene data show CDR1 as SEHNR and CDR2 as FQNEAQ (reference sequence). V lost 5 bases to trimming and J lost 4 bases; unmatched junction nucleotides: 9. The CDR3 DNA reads TGTGCCAGCAGCACCGGAGGGACTAGCGGGGGGTTTTACAATGAGCAGTTCTTC. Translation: CASSTGGTSGGFYNEQFF.

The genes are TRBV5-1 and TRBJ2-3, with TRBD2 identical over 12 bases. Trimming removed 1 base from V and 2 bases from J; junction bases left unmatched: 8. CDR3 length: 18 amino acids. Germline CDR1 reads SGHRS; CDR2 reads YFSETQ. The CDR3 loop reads CASSLTAASGGVTDTQYF. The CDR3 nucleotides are TGCGCCAGCAGCTTGACGGCGGCTAGCGGGGGGGTCACAGATACGCAGTATTTT.

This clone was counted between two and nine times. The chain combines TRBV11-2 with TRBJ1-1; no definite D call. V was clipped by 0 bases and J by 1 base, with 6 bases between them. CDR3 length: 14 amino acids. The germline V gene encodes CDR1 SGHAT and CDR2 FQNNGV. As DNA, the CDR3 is TGTGCCAGCAGCTTAGATATAGCGAACACTGAAGCTTTCTTT. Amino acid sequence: CASSLDIANTEAFF.

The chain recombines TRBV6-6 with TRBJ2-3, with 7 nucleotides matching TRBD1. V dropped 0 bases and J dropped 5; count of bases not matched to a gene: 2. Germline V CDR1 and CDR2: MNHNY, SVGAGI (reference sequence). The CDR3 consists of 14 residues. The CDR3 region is CASSYSRGQDTQYF. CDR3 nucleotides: TGTGCCAGCAGTTACTCGAGGGGGCAAGATACGCAGTATTTT.

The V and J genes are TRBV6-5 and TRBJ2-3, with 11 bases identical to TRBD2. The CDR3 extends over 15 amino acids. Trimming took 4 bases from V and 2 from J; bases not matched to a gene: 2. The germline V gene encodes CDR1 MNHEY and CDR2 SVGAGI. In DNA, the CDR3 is TGTGCCAGCAGTTTACTAGCGGGAGACACAGATACGCAGTATTTT. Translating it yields CASSLLAGDTDTQYF.

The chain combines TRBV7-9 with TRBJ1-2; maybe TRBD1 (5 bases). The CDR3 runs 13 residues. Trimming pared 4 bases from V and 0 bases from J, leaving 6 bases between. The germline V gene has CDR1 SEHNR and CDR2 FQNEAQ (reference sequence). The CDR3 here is CASSWGPNYGYTF. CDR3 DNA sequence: TGTGCCAGCAGCTGGGGACCTAACTATGGCTACACCTTC.

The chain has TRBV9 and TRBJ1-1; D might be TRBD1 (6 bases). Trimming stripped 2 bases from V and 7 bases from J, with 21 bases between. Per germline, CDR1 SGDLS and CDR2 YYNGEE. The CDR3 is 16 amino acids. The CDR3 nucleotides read TGTGCCAGCAGCGTCCGGGATTTACAGGGTTCTGGTGAAGCTTTCTTT. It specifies CASSVRDLQGSGEAFF.

The DNA for the CDR3 is TGCGCCAGCAGCCGCCTGGAGGGGGTTATGACAGATACGCAGTATTTT. Protein sequence: CASSRLEGVMTDTQYF. The V call is TRBV5-1, the J call TRBJ2-3; D is perhaps TRBD1 or TRBD2 (6 bases each). The CDR3 sequence is 16 residues long. Looked up from germline, CDR1 is SGHRS and CDR2 is YFSETQ. Trimming shortened V by 4 bases and J by 3 bases, and 18 bases separated the two germline ends.